The clone carrying this TCR beta chain has a single count. The CDR3 totals 11 residues. V gave up 5 bases and J gave up 5 bases, with 4 bases separating them. Per the germline V gene, CDR1 is MNHNS and CDR2 is SASEGT. The PCR employed 60 Vbeta primers together with 13 Jbeta primers. The protocol was immunoSEQ multiplex PCR, while the TCRdb copy is restricted to in-frame clones and leaves out a portion. The sample has 120,000 to 150,000 clones; approximately 78% are singletons. These data originate in a study of cytomegalovirus exposure and HLA in healthy donors. V is TRBV6-1 and J is TRBJ2-1; no clear D gene. This TCR came from a man younger than 35 in good health and CMV-seropositive. Sequenced input: PBMCs. The CDR3 coding sequence is TGTGCCAGCAGTACTAACAATGAGCAGTTCTTC. As protein: CASSTNNEQFF.